This T cell receptor (beta chain) was observed in a study of blood T cells in healthy people across ages. Study-wide background: About one barcoded beta molecule was captured per two T cells (by template switching). Study observations and caveats: Diversity figures derived from one million T cells were judged to underestimate the true value. Roughly linear declines in TCR beta diversity per million T cells occurred with age.

This clonotype was picked up a small number of times. Its specificity is unknown. Isolation recovered at least 6.5 million PBMCs from every sample. Primers used in a second PCR of roughly 6 to 11 cycles were a sample-barcoded 5' primer and a J-beta primer mix. Via MiXCR, TCRdb re-called the 5' RACE reads, giving one row per CDR3 protein. The sample consists of some 1,500,000 distinct CDR3 sequences, roughly 43% of them appearing once. The V and J ends lost 5 bases and 7 bases respectively, with 14 bases between them. CDR3 size: 14 residues. Looked up from germline, CDR1 is SEHNR and CDR2 is FQNEAQ (reference sequence).

The chain joins TRBV7-9 to TRBJ2-2; possible D gene TRBD2, 5 bases. This clonotype was sampled from a woman between 18 and 29 years old in good health. The sample was blood. The CDR3 DNA is TGTGCCAGCAGCCCGAGGGCGAGCGGCGGGGAGCTGTTTTTT. It codes for CASSPRASGGELFF.